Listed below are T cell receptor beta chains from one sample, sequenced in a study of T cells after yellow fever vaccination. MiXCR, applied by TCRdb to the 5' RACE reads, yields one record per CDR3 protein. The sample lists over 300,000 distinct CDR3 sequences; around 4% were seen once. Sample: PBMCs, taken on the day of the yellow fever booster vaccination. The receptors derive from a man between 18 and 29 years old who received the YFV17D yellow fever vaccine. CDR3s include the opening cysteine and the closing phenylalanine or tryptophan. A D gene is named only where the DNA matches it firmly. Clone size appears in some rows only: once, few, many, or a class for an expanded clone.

CDR3: CASSPEGANVLTF
DNA: TGTGCCAGCAGCCCGGAGGGGGCCAACGTCCTGACTTTC
V: TRBV4-2
size: few
J: TRBJ2-6
D: -

CDR3: CASSSRLADEQFF
DNA: TGTGCCAGCAGCTCGAGACTAGCTGATGAGCAGTTCTTC
V: TRBV7-2
size: few
J: TRBJ2-1
D: TRBD2

CDR3: CASSLAGRPSQYF
DNA: TGTGCCAGCAGCTTAGCCGGCCGTCCGTCCCAGTACTTC
V: TRBV7-2
size: many
J: TRBJ2-5
D: -

CDR3: CASSYGGVGDYEQYF
DNA: TGTGCCAGCAGTTATGGGGGGGTTGGGGACTACGAGCAGTACTTC
V: TRBV6-5
size: few
J: TRBJ2-7
D: TRBD2

CDR3: CASSPRENTQYF
DNA: TGTGCCAGCAGCCCCAGGGAAAATACGCAGTATTTT
V: TRBV6-2/TRBV6-3
size: many
J: TRBJ2-3
D: -

CDR3: CASSPRTGPLELPGELFF
DNA: TGTGCCAGCAGCCCTCGGACAGGGCCCCTCGAACTGCCCGGGGAGCTGTTTTTT
V: TRBV12-3/TRBV12-4
size: -
J: TRBJ2-2
D: TRBD1

CDR3: CASSFGPGANVLTF
DNA: TGTGCCAGCAGCTTTGGTCCTGGGGCCAACGTCCTGACTTTC
V: TRBV5-4
size: many
J: TRBJ2-6
D: -

CDR3: CSVGGWGIGGYTF
DNA: TGCAGCGTCGGGGGGTGGGGGATTGGAGGCTACACCTTC
V: TRBV29-1
size: -
J: TRBJ1-2
D: -

CDR3: CASSYTTGDYEQYF
DNA: TGTGCCAGCAGTTACACGACAGGGGACTACGAGCAGTACTTC
V: TRBV6-2/TRBV6-3
size: -
J: TRBJ2-7
D: TRBD1

CDR3: CASSLGTGWDNEQFF
DNA: TGTGCCAGCAGCTTGGGGACAGGGTGGGACAATGAGCAGTTCTTC
V: TRBV5-8
size: few
J: TRBJ2-1
D: TRBD1

CDR3: CATSDGGTGQETQYF
DNA: TGTGCCACCAGTGATGGAGGGACAGGGCAAGAGACCCAGTACTTC
V: TRBV24-1
size: many
J: TRBJ2-5
D: TRBD1

CDR3: CASSLPRGGTSTDTQYF
DNA: TGCGCCAGCAGTCTTCCCCGGGGGGGGACTAGCACAGATACGCAGTATTTT
V: TRBV5-1
size: many
J: TRBJ2-3
D: TRBD2

CDR3: CASKDIRNTGELFF
DNA: TGTGCCAGCAAGGACATACGTAACACCGGGGAGCTGTTTTTT
V: TRBV2
size: -
J: TRBJ2-2
D: -

CDR3: CASSSYSTDTQYF
DNA: TGCGCCAGCAGCTCATACTCGACAGATACGCAGTATTTT
V: TRBV5-1
size: many
J: TRBJ2-3
D: -

CDR3: CASSYLDGSSEAFF
DNA: TGTGCCAGCAGTTACTTGGATGGGTCCTCTGAAGCTTTCTTT
V: TRBV6-6
size: many
J: TRBJ1-1
D: -

CDR3: CASSSRANQPQHF
DNA: TGTGCCAGCAGCTCCCGAGCCAATCAGCCCCAGCATTTT
V: TRBV11-2
size: many
J: TRBJ1-5
D: -

CDR3: CASSLALTSGGKGANVLTF
DNA: TGTGCCAGCAGCTTAGCGCTAACTAGCGGGGGGAAAGGGGCCAACGTCCTGACTTTC
V: TRBV7-9
size: few
J: TRBJ2-6
D: TRBD2

CDR3: CASSEGTSGGADTQYF
DNA: TGTGCCAGCAGTGAAGGGACTAGCGGGGGGGCAGATACGCAGTATTTT
V: TRBV6-1
size: many
J: TRBJ2-3
D: TRBD2

CDR3: CASSFNGDKAGELFF
DNA: TGTGCCAGCAGCTTTAATGGGGATAAAGCCGGGGAGCTGTTTTTT
V: TRBV11-1
size: -
J: TRBJ2-2
D: -

CDR3: CASSDRRSGGAVEQFF
DNA: TGCGCCAGCAGCGACCGTCGGAGCGGGGGGGCCGTAGAGCAGTTCTTC
V: TRBV5-1
size: many
J: TRBJ2-1
D: TRBD2

CDR3: CASSLWGPDTGELFF
DNA: TGTGCCAGCAGTTTATGGGGTCCGGACACCGGGGAGCTGTTTTTT
V: TRBV27
size: many
J: TRBJ2-2
D: -

CDR3: CSAKGQGDADTQYF
DNA: TGCAGTGCTAAGGGACAGGGAGATGCAGATACGCAGTATTTT
V: TRBV20-1
size: many
J: TRBJ2-3
D: TRBD1

CDR3: CASRGTSGSDEQFF
DNA: TGCGCCAGCCGCGGTACTAGCGGGAGCGATGAGCAGTTCTTC
V: TRBV5-5
size: -
J: TRBJ2-1
D: TRBD2

CDR3: CASSFRDSIFQPQHF
DNA: TGCGCCAGCAGCTTCCGGGACAGCATTTTTCAGCCCCAGCATTTT
V: TRBV4-1
size: many
J: TRBJ1-5
D: TRBD1

CDR3: CASRASGGASETQYF
DNA: TGCGCCAGCAGGGCTAGCGGGGGGGCGAGTGAGACCCAGTACTTC
V: TRBV5-1
size: -
J: TRBJ2-5
D: TRBD2

CDR3: CASSYGGSKNIQYF
DNA: TGTGCCAGCAGTTACGGGGGGTCCAAAAACATTCAGTACTTC
V: TRBV6-5
size: many
J: TRBJ2-4
D: -

CDR3: CASSPVGIYQPQHF
DNA: TGTGCCAGCAGCCCGGTCGGGATATATCAGCCCCAGCATTTT
V: TRBV7-2
size: few
J: TRBJ1-5
D: -

CDR3: CASSYSRAGGYEQYF
DNA: TGTGCCAGCAGTTACTCGAGGGCTGGGGGCTACGAGCAGTACTTC
V: TRBV6-5
size: many
J: TRBJ2-7
D: -

CDR3: CSARPGLAGAGETQYF
DNA: TGCAGTGCTCGACCGGGACTAGCGGGGGCTGGGGAGACCCAGTACTTC
V: TRBV20-1
size: few
J: TRBJ2-5
D: TRBD2

CDR3: CASSSRRDKETQYF
DNA: TGTGCCAGCAGCTCCCGGCGGGACAAAGAGACCCAGTACTTC
V: TRBV11-2
size: few
J: TRBJ2-5
D: -

CDR3: CASSLRQAYGYTF
DNA: TGTGCCAGTAGTCTACGACAGGCGTATGGCTACACCTTC
V: TRBV19
size: many
J: TRBJ1-2
D: -

CDR3: CASSHRASGANVLTF
DNA: TGCGCCAGCAGTCACAGGGCCTCTGGGGCCAACGTCCTGACTTTC
V: TRBV4-1
size: few
J: TRBJ2-6
D: -

CDR3: CSAKTPLGTDTQYF
DNA: TGCAGTGCCAAAACACCCCTAGGCACAGATACGCAGTATTTT
V: TRBV20-1
size: -
J: TRBJ2-3
D: -

CDR3: CASSPTLPGGQPQHF
DNA: TGCGCCAGCAGCCCAACACTCCCCGGAGGGCAGCCCCAGCATTTT
V: TRBV4-3
size: many
J: TRBJ1-5
D: -

CDR3: CATSRAGDQETQYF
DNA: TGTGCCACCAGCAGAGCGGGGGATCAAGAGACCCAGTACTTC
V: TRBV15
size: many
J: TRBJ2-5
D: -

CDR3: CATSRGGQGSWRETQYF
DNA: TGTGCCACCAGCAGAGGGGGTCAGGGGAGTTGGCGAGAGACCCAGTACTTC
V: TRBV15
size: many
J: TRBJ2-5
D: -

CDR3: CASSLNPNSAQYF
DNA: TGCGCCAGCAGCCTCAATCCGAACTCGGCCCAGTACTTC
V: TRBV5-1
size: -
J: TRBJ2-5
D: -

CDR3: CASSLGLAGTTDTQYF
DNA: TGTGCCAGCAGCTTGGGACTAGCGGGGACCACAGATACGCAGTATTTT
V: TRBV7-3
size: many
J: TRBJ2-3
D: TRBD2

CDR3: CASQKNTGELFF
DNA: TGTGCCAGCCAAAAGAACACCGGGGAGCTGTTTTTT
V: TRBV28
size: few
J: TRBJ2-2
D: -

CDR3: CSAPQRDRGHNSPLHF
DNA: TGCAGTGCCCCTCAACGAGACAGGGGACATAATTCACCCCTCCACTTT
V: TRBV20-1
size: few
J: TRBJ1-6
D: TRBD1

CDR3: CASSQLAGEAFF
DNA: TGTGCCAGCAGCCAACTTGCAGGGGAAGCTTTCTTT
V: TRBV4-2
size: many
J: TRBJ1-1
D: -

CDR3: CASSLSGSLRSYNEQFF
DNA: TGTGCCAGCAGCTTGTCAGGATCTCTACGCTCCTACAATGAGCAGTTCTTC
V: TRBV7-2
size: -
J: TRBJ2-1
D: -

CDR3: CASSKGGARAYNSPLHF
DNA: TGTGCCAGCAGCAAGGGGGGGGCACGGGCCTATAATTCACCCCTCCACTTT
V: TRBV7-2
size: -
J: TRBJ1-6
D: -

CDR3: CASSVGLGYTEAFF
DNA: TGCGCCAGCAGTGTAGGTTTGGGGTACACTGAAGCTTTCTTT
V: TRBV10-2
size: -
J: TRBJ1-1
D: -

CDR3: CASSQDSGGDNEQFF
DNA: TGTGCCAGCAGCCAAGATAGCGGGGGGGACAATGAGCAGTTCTTC
V: TRBV4-2
size: many
J: TRBJ2-1
D: TRBD2

CDR3: CASSFAGGPTEQYF
DNA: TGTGCCAGCAGCTTTGCGGGGGGACCTACGGAGCAGTACTTC
V: TRBV11-2
size: many
J: TRBJ2-7
D: TRBD2

CDR3: CASSDRTPPESQYF
DNA: TGTGCCAGCAGCGATAGGACCCCACCTGAGTCGCAGTATTTT
V: TRBV9
size: many
J: TRBJ2-3
D: -

CDR3: CASSPGLGAEGYEQYF
DNA: TGCGCCAGCAGCCCGGGACTAGGAGCCGAAGGGTACGAGCAGTACTTC
V: TRBV5-1
size: many
J: TRBJ2-7
D: TRBD2

CDR3: CASRQGPKNIQYF
DNA: TGTGCCAGCAGACAGGGGCCAAAAAACATTCAGTACTTC
V: TRBV2
size: -
J: TRBJ2-4
D: TRBD1

CDR3: CASSTRDRGEGNQPQHF
DNA: TGTGCCAGCAGCACCCGGGACAGGGGGGAGGGCAATCAGCCCCAGCATTTT
V: TRBV7-2
size: few
J: TRBJ1-5
D: TRBD1

CDR3: CASSLWEMDQPQHF
DNA: TGTGCCAGCAGCTTGTGGGAAATGGATCAGCCCCAGCATTTT
V: TRBV7-2
size: few
J: TRBJ1-5
D: -

CDR3: CSARGTIGNTIYF
DNA: TGCAGTGCTAGGGGGACCATTGGAAACACCATATATTTT
V: TRBV20-1
size: many
J: TRBJ1-3
D: -

CDR3: CASSPTDNNSPLHF
DNA: TGTGCCAGCAGCCCGACAGATAATAATTCACCCCTCCACTTT
V: TRBV11-2
size: -
J: TRBJ1-6
D: -